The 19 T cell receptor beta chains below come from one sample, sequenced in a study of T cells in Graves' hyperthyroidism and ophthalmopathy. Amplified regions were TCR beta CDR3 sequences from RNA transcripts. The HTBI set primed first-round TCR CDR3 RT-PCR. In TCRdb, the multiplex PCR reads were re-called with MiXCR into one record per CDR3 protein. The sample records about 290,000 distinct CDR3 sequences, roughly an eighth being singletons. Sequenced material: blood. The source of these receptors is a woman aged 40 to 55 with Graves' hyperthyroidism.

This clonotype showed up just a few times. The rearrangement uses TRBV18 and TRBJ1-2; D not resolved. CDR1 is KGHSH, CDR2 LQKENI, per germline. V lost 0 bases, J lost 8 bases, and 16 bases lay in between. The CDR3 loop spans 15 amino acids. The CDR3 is CASSPPISESYGYTF. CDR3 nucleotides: TGTGCCAGCTCACCACCGATTAGTGAATCCTACGGCTACACCTTC.

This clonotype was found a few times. CDR3 amino acids: CATSDPPYGSTVYRGLSNQPQHF. The CDR3 DNA reads TGTGCCACCAGTGATCCCCCCTACGGTTCGACAGTGTACAGGGGACTTAGCAATCAGCCCCAGCATTTT. This chain joins TRBV24-1 and TRBJ1-5, with 7 positions matching TRBD1. CDR1 and CDR2 from the germline V gene are KGHDR and SFDVKD. V lost 3 bases, J lost 0 bases, and 25 bases stayed unmatched. The CDR3 length is 23 residues.

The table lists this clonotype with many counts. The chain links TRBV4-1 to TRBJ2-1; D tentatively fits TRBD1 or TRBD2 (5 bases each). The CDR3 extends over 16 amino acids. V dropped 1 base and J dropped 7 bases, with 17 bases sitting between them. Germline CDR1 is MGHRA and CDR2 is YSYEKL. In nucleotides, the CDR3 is TGCGCCAGCAGCCAAGTAGTGGGTCCGGGACCTAATGAGCAGTTCTTC. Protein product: CASSQVVGPGPNEQFF.

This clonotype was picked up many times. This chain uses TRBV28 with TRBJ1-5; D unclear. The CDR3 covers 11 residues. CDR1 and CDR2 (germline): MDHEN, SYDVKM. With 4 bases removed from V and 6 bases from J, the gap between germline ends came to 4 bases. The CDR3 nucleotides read TGTGCCAGCAGTTCGGGTCAGCCCCAGCATTTT. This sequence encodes CASSSGQPQHF.

CDR3 DNA: TGTGCCAGCAGCACTCCGGGACTAGAAAGAAGCGAGCAGTACTTC. It encodes CASSTPGLERSEQYF. This rearrangement joins TRBV5-4 to TRBJ2-7; TRBD2 agrees at 8 bases. The CDR3 length is 15 residues. V shed 4 bases, J shed 6 bases, and the junction held 12 bases outside the gene matches. Germline CDR1 and CDR2: SGHNT and YYREEE (reference sequence).

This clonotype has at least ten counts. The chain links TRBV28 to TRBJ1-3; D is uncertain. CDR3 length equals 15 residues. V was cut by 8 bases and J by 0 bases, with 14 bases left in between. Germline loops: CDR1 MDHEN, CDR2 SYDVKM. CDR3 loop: CASAEGRSSGNTIYF. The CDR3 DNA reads TGTGCCAGCGCCGAAGGGCGGAGCTCTGGAAACACCATATATTTT.

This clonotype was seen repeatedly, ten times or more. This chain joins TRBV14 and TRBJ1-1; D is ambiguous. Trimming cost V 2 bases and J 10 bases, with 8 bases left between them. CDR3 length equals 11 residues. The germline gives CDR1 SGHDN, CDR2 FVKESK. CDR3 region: CASSQKGGAFF. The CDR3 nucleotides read TGTGCCAGCAGCCAAAAGGGTGGAGCTTTCTTT.

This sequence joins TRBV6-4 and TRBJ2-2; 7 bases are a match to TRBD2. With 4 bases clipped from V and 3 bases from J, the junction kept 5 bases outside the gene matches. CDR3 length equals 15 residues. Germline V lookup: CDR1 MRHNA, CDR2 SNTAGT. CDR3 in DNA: TGTGCCAGCAGTGTACGTGCGGGAGACACCGGGGAGCTGTTTTTT. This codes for CASSVRAGDTGELFF.

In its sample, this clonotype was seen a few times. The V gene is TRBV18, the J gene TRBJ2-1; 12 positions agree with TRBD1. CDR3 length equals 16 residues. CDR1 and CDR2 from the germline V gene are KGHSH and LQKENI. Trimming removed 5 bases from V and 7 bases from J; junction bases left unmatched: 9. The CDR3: CASSATGTGGANEQFF. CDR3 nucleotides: TGTGCCAGCTCAGCGACCGGGACAGGGGGCGCGAATGAGCAGTTCTTC. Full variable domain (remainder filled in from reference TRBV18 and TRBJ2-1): NAGVMQNPRHLVRRRGQEARLRCSPMKGHSHVYWYRQLPEEGLKFMVYLQKENIIDESGMPKERFSAEFPKEGPSILRIQQVVRGDSAAYFCASSATGTGGANEQFFGPGTRLTVL.

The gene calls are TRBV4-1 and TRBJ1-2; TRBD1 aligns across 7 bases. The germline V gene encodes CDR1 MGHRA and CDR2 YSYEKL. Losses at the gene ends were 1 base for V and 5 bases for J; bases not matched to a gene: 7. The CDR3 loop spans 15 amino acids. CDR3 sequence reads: CASSQGQGVGYGYTF. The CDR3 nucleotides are TGCGCCAGCAGCCAAGGACAGGGTGTTGGTTATGGCTACACCTTC.

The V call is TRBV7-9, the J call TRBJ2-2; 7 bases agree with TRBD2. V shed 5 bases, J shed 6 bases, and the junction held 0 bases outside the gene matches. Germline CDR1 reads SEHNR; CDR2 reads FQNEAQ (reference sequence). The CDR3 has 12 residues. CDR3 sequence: CASSGGAGELFF. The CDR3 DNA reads TGTGCCAGCAGCGGGGGGGCCGGGGAGCTGTTTTTT.

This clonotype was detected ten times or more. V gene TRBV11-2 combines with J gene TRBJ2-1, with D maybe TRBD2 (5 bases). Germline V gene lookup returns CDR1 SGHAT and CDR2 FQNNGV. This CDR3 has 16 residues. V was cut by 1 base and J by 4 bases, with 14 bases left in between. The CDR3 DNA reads TGTGCCAGCAGCTTAGCTATGACTAACTATTACAATGAGCAGTTCTTC. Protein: CASSLAMTNYYNEQFF.

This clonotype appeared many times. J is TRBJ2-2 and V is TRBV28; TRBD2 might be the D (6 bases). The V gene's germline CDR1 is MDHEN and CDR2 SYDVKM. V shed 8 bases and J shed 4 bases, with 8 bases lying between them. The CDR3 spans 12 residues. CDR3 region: CASAGSTGELFF. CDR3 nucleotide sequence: TGTGCCAGCGCGGGAAGCACCGGGGAGCTGTTTTTT.

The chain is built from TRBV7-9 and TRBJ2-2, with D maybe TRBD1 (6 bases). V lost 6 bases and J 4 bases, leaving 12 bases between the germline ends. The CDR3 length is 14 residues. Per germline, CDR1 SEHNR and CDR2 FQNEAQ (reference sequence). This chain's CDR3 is CASRIGQLTGELFF. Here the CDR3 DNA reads TGTGCCAGCAGGATCGGACAGCTCACCGGGGAGCTGTTTTTT.

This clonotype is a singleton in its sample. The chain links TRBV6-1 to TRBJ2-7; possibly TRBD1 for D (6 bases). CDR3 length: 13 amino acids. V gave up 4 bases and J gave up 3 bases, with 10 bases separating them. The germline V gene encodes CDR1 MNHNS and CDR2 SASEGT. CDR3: CASSAVDSYEQYF. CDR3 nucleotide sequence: TGTGCCAGCAGTGCCGTGGACAGCTACGAGCAGTACTTC.

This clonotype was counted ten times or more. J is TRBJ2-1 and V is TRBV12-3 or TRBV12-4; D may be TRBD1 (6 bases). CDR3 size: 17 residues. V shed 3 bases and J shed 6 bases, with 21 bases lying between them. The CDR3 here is CASSFYSWGKGGNEQFF. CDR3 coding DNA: TGTGCCAGCAGTTTTTATTCTTGGGGGAAAGGGGGCAATGAGCAGTTCTTC.

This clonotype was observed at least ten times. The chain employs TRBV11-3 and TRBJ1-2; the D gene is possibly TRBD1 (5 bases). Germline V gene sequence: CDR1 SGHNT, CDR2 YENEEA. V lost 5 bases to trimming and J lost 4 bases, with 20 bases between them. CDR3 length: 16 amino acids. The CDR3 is CASSNSGTGKFYGYTF. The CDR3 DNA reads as TGTGCCAGCAGCAACTCCGGGACCGGAAAATTCTATGGCTACACCTTC.

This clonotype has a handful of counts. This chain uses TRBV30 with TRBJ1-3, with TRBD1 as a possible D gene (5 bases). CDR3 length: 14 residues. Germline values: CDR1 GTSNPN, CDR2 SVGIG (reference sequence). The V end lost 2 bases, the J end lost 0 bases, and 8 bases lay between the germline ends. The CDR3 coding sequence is TGTGCCTGGAGTTTCGGGACCTCTGGAAACACCATATATTTT. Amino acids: CAWSFGTSGNTIYF.

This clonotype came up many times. CDR3 loop: CSAREGGRASYEQYF. Here the CDR3 DNA reads TGCAGTGCTAGAGAGGGCGGGAGGGCGTCTTACGAGCAGTACTTC. The genes are TRBV20-1 and TRBJ2-7; TRBD2 aligns across 9 bases. Unmatched junction bases numbered 7, after V lost 0 bases and J lost 4 bases. Germline-derived CDR1 and CDR2 are DFQATT and SNEGSKA (reference sequence). The CDR3 has 15 residues.